This T cell receptor beta chain was recorded in a study of blood T cell repertoires in COVID-19. Study information: Acute-phase and convalescent COVID-19 samples originated in the United States, Italy and Spain. Nucleic acid was either cDNA or gDNA, and it came from T cells, B-cell-depleted T cells, or PBMCs.

In the authors' methods: Using reference gene primer amplification, nucleated cell counts were estimated. Repertoires were generated with immunoSEQ multiplex PCR, while TCRdb's copy carries only in-frame clones and drops some. V and J calls and clone size are those listed in that table; D and trimming were worked out from the DNA. Here the sample spans around 53,000 clones, roughly 83% being singletons. The CDR3 covers 14 residues. V lost 1 base and J lost 7, with 13 bases in between. Germline CDR1 reads LNHNV; CDR2 reads YYDKDF (reference sequence). This TCR derives from a man between 65 and 85 years old with active COVID-19. Sequencing used peripheral blood. The rearrangement links TRBV15 to TRBJ1-2; D perhaps matches TRBD1 (5 bases). CDR3: CATSRGEGLFGYTF. The CDR3 DNA is TGTGCCACCAGCAGAGGGGAGGGGCTCTTTGGCTACACCTTC. Using reference TRBV15 and TRBJ1-2 for the parts outside the CDR3, the full variable domain is DAMVIQNPRYQVTQFGKPVTLSCSQTLNHNVMYWYQQKSSQAPKLLFHYYDKDFNNEADTPDNFQSRRPNTSFCFLDIRSPGLGDTAMYLCATSRGEGLFGYTFGSGTRLTVV.